These 9 T cell receptor beta chains came from one sample sequenced in a study of regulatory T cells in long-lasting Graves disease. Arm-PCR of CDR3 regions and iRepertoire HTBI primers were used to build TCR beta libraries. TCRdb analysed the multiplex PCR reads with MiXCR anew, one entry per CDR3 protein. Of 400,000 to 500,000 distinct CDR3 sequences in the sample, 20% to 25% were seen once. Time point noted: persistent/refractory GD, antithyroid drugs over 5 years with positive TRAb. From RNA extracted from PBMCs, the TCR library was made. The input for sequencing was peripheral blood mononuclear cells (PBMCs), taken when the disease was refractory, from a patient treated with antithyroid drugs. These TCRs come from a female donor with Graves disease.

This clonotype came up many times. The chain recombines TRBV15 with TRBJ1-4; 7 nucleotides line up with TRBD1. The trim removed 4 bases at V and 5 bases at J, leaving 4 bases unmatched. The CDR3 loop spans 14 amino acids. Germline assignment: CDR1 LNHNV and CDR2 YYDKDF (reference sequence). The CDR3 here is CATSNRGGNEKLFF. The CDR3 coding sequence is TGTGCCACCAGCAACAGGGGAGGAAATGAAAAACTGTTTTTT. Full variable domain (remainder filled in from reference TRBV15 and TRBJ1-4): DAMVIQNPRYQVTQFGKPVTLSCSQTLNHNVMYWYQQKSSQAPKLLFHYYDKDFNNEADTPDNFQSRRPNTSFCFLDIRSPGLGDTAMYLCATSNRGGNEKLFFGSGTQLSVL.

This clonotype was counted many times. The CDR3 DNA is TGTGCCAGCAGACCAATGATGGGGGAGACCCAGTACTTC. Its translation is CASRPMMGETQYF. V gene TRBV13 combines with J gene TRBJ2-5; D remains unclear. The CDR3 runs to 13 residues. Germline-derived CDR1 and CDR2 are PRHDT and FYEKMQ (reference sequence). The V end was cut by 6 bases, the J end by 5 bases, with 13 bases between.

This clonotype was counted a single time. This chain connects TRBV12-3 or TRBV12-4 to TRBJ1-6; 9 positions match TRBD1. The CDR3 has 15 residues. V lost 6 bases, J lost 7 bases, and 7 bases stayed unmatched. CDR3 in DNA: TGTGCCAGCAGACTCCGGGACAGGGACAATTCACCCCTCCACTTT. Protein: CASRLRDRDNSPLHF.

In its sample, this clonotype was seen a few times. The CDR3 here is CASSIGGHSNQPQHF. The DNA of the CDR3 is TGTGCCAGTAGTATTGGGGGGCATAGCAATCAGCCCCAGCATTTT. The chain has TRBV19 and TRBJ1-5; D is possibly TRBD1 (6 bases). The CDR3 consists of 15 residues. V lost 3 bases and J lost 0, with 9 bases in between. CDR1 is LNHDA, CDR2 SQIVND, per germline (reference sequence).

This clonotype was detected many times. V usage is TRBV7-6 and J usage is TRBJ2-7; D may be TRBD1 or TRBD2 (5 bases each). Germline CDR1 reads SGHVS; CDR2 reads FNYEAQ. V was pared by 6 bases and J by 0 bases, with 24 bases between. This CDR3 comprises 18 residues. CDR3 region: CASSHGTGVPPSSYEQYF. The CDR3, as DNA: TGTGCCAGCAGTCATGGGACCGGCGTGCCCCCAAGCTCCTACGAGCAGTACTTC.

This clonotype appeared a few times. J is TRBJ1-4 and V is TRBV10-3; 7 positions match TRBD1. J was trimmed by 5 bases and V by 6 bases; bases with no gene match: 9. In germline, CDR1 is ENHRY, CDR2 SYGVKD. The CDR3 spans 15 residues. The CDR3 here is CAISPVSGGNEKLFF. The DNA of the CDR3 is TGTGCCATCAGCCCAGTATCAGGGGGGAATGAAAAACTGTTTTTT.

This clonotype has at least ten counts. The chain uses TRBV6-1 and TRBJ2-7; no clear D. V was clipped by 8 bases and J by 3 bases, with 11 bases between them. Per the germline V gene, CDR1 is MNHNS and CDR2 is SASEGT. There are 12 residues in the CDR3. CDR3 loop: CASGRAVYEQYF. The CDR3 DNA follows: TGTGCCAGCGGCCGGGCCGTCTACGAGCAGTACTTC.

This clonotype was detected many times. J is TRBJ1-2 and V is TRBV6-1, with D possibly matching TRBD1 (6 bases). This CDR3 has 16 residues. V was clipped by 1 base and J by 6 bases, with 18 bases between them. Germline CDR1 reads MNHNS; CDR2 reads SASEGT. This CDR3 reads CASSEVPGGGANGYTF. DNA for the CDR3: TGTGCCAGCAGTGAAGTCCCAGGAGGGGGGGCGAATGGCTACACCTTC.

This clonotype has just a few counts. The junction differs from germline at one of its ends, possibly a read error. The chain carries TRBV20-1 and TRBJ2-5; TRBD2 matches at 10 bases. CDR3 length equals 15 residues. In germline, CDR1 is DFQATT, CDR2 SNEGSKA (reference sequence). CDR3 loop: CSAEGFTSGEEIQYF. The CDR3 DNA is TGCAGTGCTGAAGGGTTCACTAGCGGGGAAGAGATCCAGTACTTC.